This entry lists 15 T cell receptor beta chains sequenced from one sample in a study of early T cells in non-severe SARS-CoV-2 infection. TCRdb re-derived calls from the 5' RACE reads in MiXCR, one entry per CDR3 protein. This table holds some 36,000 distinct CDR3 sequences, roughly 6.3% found once. The source material was whole blood. Receptors originate from an adult who was a healthcare worker with PCR-confirmed SARS-CoV-2 infection or an uninfected control (not recorded which).

The sample holds a few counts of this clonotype. V and J are TRBV5-6 and TRBJ2-2, with D uncertain. The germline V and J ends were trimmed by 5 bases and 7 bases, with 15 bases remaining between them. CDR1 SGHDT and CDR2 YYEEEE come from the germline V gene. The CDR3 is 14 amino acids. CDR3 amino acids: CASSYDTLVGELFF. CDR3 sequence (DNA): TGTGCCAGCAGTTATGACACCCTTGTCGGGGAGCTGTTTTTT.

This clonotype was observed many times. The chain recombines TRBV20-1 with TRBJ2-1; the D gene is possibly TRBD2 (6 bases). Germline CDR1 is DFQATT and CDR2 is SNEGSKA (reference sequence). V shed 6 bases and J shed 4 bases, with 16 bases lying between them. The CDR3 has 14 residues. CDR3 sequence: CSAIMGRDYNEQFF. In nucleotides, the CDR3 is TGCAGTGCCATCATGGGGCGGGATTACAATGAGCAGTTCTTC.

This clonotype was observed many times. The genes are TRBV3-1 and TRBJ1-6, with 9 bases that match TRBD1. This CDR3 region has 14 residues. Germline V lookup: CDR1 LGHDT, CDR2 YNNKEL (reference sequence). With 1 base clipped from V and 10 bases from J, the junction kept 2 bases outside the gene matches. CDR3: CASSQGQGGSPLHF. CDR3 nucleotide sequence: TGTGCCAGCAGCCAAGGACAGGGGGGCTCACCCCTCCACTTT. Filled out from reference TRBV3-1 and TRBJ1-6, the complete variable domain reads DTAVSQTPKYLVTQMGNDKSIKCEQNLGHDTMYWYKQDSKKFLKIMFSYNNKELIINETVPNRFSPKSPDKAHLNLHINSLELGDSAVYFCASSQGQGGSPLHFGNGTRLTVT.

The chain is built from TRBV5-8 and TRBJ2-2; possible D gene TRBD2, 6 bases. V gave up 1 base and J gave up 6 bases, with 19 bases separating them. The CDR3 length is 17 residues. Germline CDR1 is SGHTS and CDR2 is YDEGEE. The DNA for the CDR3 is TGTGCCAGCAGCTTGTTTCGCGGGGCAGGAAGGGCCGGGGAGCTGTTTTTT. This codes for CASSLFRGAGRAGELFF.

This clonotype has more than one count but fewer than ten. The genes are TRBV6-5 and TRBJ1-1; D gene uncertain. Germline CDR1 MNHEY, CDR2 SVGAGI. This CDR3 is 12 amino acids long. V lost 6 bases and J lost 10, with 15 bases in between. The CDR3 region is CASRSGTLIAFF. CDR3 coding DNA: TGTGCCAGCAGATCAGGTACCCTGATAGCTTTCTTT.

There are a few counts of this clonotype. V and J are TRBV7-3 and TRBJ2-3; no definite D call. This CDR3 contains 15 residues. Germline CDR1 is SGHTA and CDR2 is FQGTGA. With 5 bases removed from V and 6 bases from J, the gap between germline ends came to 18 bases. The CDR3 reads CASSAGGYSADTQYF. The CDR3 nucleotides are TGTGCCAGCAGCGCAGGCGGCTATTCGGCGGATACGCAGTATTTT.

The CDR3 reads CASSATTIPDTQYF. The CDR3 DNA is TGTGCCAGCAGTGCGACTACCATACCAGATACGCAGTATTTT. The J gene is TRBJ2-3, the V gene TRBV2; the D gene is possibly TRBD2 (5 bases). CDR1 and CDR2 (germline): SNHLY, FYNNEI. V lost 4 bases and J 4 bases, leaving 12 bases between the germline ends. CDR3 length equals 14 residues.

In this sample, this clonotype turned up many times. The rearrangement links TRBV7-2 to TRBJ2-7; D may be TRBD1 (7 bases). Germline CDR1 is SGHTA and CDR2 is FQGNSA. V was cut by 5 bases and J by 5 bases, with 19 bases left in between. The length of the CDR3 is 15 residues. CDR3 residues: CASSVGGGGGDEQYF. In DNA, the CDR3 is TGTGCCAGCAGCGTCGGTGGTGGAGGGGGCGACGAGCAGTACTTC.

This clonotype rates as medium-sized. This chain joins TRBV6-2 or TRBV6-3 and TRBJ2-7; 14 nucleotides line up with TRBD2. CDR1 and CDR2 (germline): MNHEY, SVGEGT. The trim removed 6 bases at V and 6 bases at J, leaving 10 bases unmatched. The CDR3 extends over 16 amino acids. The CDR3 DNA reads as TGTGCCAGCAGATCGGGACTAGCGGGAGCCCATCGCGAGCAGTACTTC. Translated, it gives CASRSGLAGAHREQYF.

This clonotype is medium-sized (0.01 to 0.1%). The chain joins TRBV14 to TRBJ2-5; D possibly corresponds to TRBD1 (5 bases). CDR3 length equals 15 residues. CDR1 SGHDN and CDR2 FVKESK come from the germline V gene. The V and J ends lost 0 bases and 2 bases respectively, with 10 bases between them. DNA for the CDR3: TGTGCCAGCAGCCAAGATCCTAGGACACAAGAGACCCAGTACTTC. It specifies CASSQDPRTQETQYF.

The CDR3 DNA sequence: TGCGCCAGCAGTGATAGTAGTAGCCCCTACGAGCAGTACTTC. It translates to CASSDSSSPYEQYF. The chain has TRBV10-2 and TRBJ2-7; D is undetermined. Germline V lookup: CDR1 WSHSY, CDR2 SAAADI. The CDR3 length is 14 residues. V was trimmed by 3 bases and J by 2 bases, leaving 11 bases between them.

This clonotype was observed at least ten times. The chain joins TRBV7-2 to TRBJ1-1; the match to TRBD1 covers 8 bases. Germline V gene data show CDR1 as SGHTA and CDR2 as FQGNSA. The length of the CDR3 is 17 residues. The V segment lost 5 bases and the J segment 1 base; nucleotides outside the gene matches: 12. The CDR3 sequence is CASSVQWTGRPNTEAFF. The CDR3 region has the DNA TGTGCCAGCAGCGTACAGTGGACAGGGCGGCCGAACACTGAAGCTTTCTTT.

At least ten counts were recorded for this clonotype. The chain combines TRBV30 with TRBJ1-2; 7 bases agree with TRBD1. Germline loops: CDR1 GTSNPN, CDR2 SVGIG (reference sequence). V shed 7 bases and J 4 bases; nucleotides not matched to a gene: 9. This CDR3 region has 13 residues. The CDR3 bases are TGTGCCTTACAGACAGGGTCGGCCTATGGCTACACCTTC. Translated, it gives CALQTGSAYGYTF.

This chain links TRBV28 with TRBJ2-5; the D is unclear. This CDR3 contains 14 residues. V lost 3 bases, J lost 7 bases, and 15 bases lay in between. CDR1 MDHEN and CDR2 SYDVKM come from the germline V gene. CDR3 amino acids: CASSLTASLGTQYF. CDR3 nucleotide sequence: TGTGCCAGCAGTTTGACGGCCTCTCTCGGGACCCAGTACTTC.

This clonotype was seen more than once but under ten times. The gene calls are TRBV12-3 or TRBV12-4 and TRBJ1-5; D is uncertain. Trimming took 3 bases from V and 7 from J, leaving 16 bases between them. The CDR3 runs 15 residues. This CDR3 is CASSLTRTELQPQHF. The CDR3 coding sequence is TGTGCCAGCAGTTTGACTCGGACCGAGCTACAGCCCCAGCATTTT.